This TCR beta chain was retrieved from a study of blood T cell repertoires in COVID-19. The V end was cut by 3 bases, the J end by 1 base, with 4 bases between. The germline V gene has CDR1 SNHLY and CDR2 FYNNEI. This CDR3 spans 14 amino acids. Using immunoSEQ multiplex PCR, the repertoire was profiled, and TCRdb retains in-frame clones only, with some absent. The table lists 200,000 to 250,000 clones, approximately 90% of them singletons, with approximately 0.77% in the top ten. The rearrangement uses TRBV2 and TRBJ2-6; D gene ambiguous. The receptor comes from a man aged 60 to 69 with COVID-19, enrolled during active disease. Sequenced material: peripheral blood. The CDR3 DNA reads as TGTGCCAGCAGTGACCTATCTGGGGCCAACGTCCTGACTTTC. It yields the protein CASSDLSGANVLTF. Full variable domain (remainder filled in from reference TRBV2 and TRBJ2-6): EPEVTQTPSHQVTQMGQEVILRCVPISNHLYFYWYRQILGQKVEFLVSFYNNEISEKSEIFDDQFSVERPDGSNFTLKIRSTKLEDSAMYFCASSDLSGANVLTFGAGSRLTVL.